This TCR beta chain comes out of a study of CD8 T cells in Susac syndrome. RNA in amounts of about 0.5 to 1 ug was reverse transcribed with random hexamers. The method of amplification for TCR beta CDR3 was immunoSEQ multiplex PCR, covering 54 Vbeta and 13 Jbeta. Each CDR3 protein is one row after TCRdb ran MiXCR on the immunoSEQ multiplex PCR reads. The table has 160,000 or so distinct CDR3 sequences, roughly 96% seen once. Sequencing of TCR beta was undertaken in CD8+ and CD4+ T cells derived from blood. TEMRA cells were enriched by FACS, and CD4+ and CD8+ T cells were negatively isolated. This TCR was recovered from a human donor with multiple sclerosis. The material sequenced was CD8+ T cells from PBMCs.

The CDR3 is CSAASGGQVGSPLHF. The CDR3 DNA reads as TGCAGTGCAGCATCGGGGGGGCAGGTTGGTTCACCCCTCCACTTT. The chain combines TRBV20-1 with TRBJ1-6; a weak D match, TRBD1 (6 bases). With 6 bases removed from V and 9 bases from J, the gap between germline ends came to 21 bases. Germline-derived CDR1 and CDR2 are DFQATT and SNEGSKA (reference sequence). The CDR3 spans 15 residues.